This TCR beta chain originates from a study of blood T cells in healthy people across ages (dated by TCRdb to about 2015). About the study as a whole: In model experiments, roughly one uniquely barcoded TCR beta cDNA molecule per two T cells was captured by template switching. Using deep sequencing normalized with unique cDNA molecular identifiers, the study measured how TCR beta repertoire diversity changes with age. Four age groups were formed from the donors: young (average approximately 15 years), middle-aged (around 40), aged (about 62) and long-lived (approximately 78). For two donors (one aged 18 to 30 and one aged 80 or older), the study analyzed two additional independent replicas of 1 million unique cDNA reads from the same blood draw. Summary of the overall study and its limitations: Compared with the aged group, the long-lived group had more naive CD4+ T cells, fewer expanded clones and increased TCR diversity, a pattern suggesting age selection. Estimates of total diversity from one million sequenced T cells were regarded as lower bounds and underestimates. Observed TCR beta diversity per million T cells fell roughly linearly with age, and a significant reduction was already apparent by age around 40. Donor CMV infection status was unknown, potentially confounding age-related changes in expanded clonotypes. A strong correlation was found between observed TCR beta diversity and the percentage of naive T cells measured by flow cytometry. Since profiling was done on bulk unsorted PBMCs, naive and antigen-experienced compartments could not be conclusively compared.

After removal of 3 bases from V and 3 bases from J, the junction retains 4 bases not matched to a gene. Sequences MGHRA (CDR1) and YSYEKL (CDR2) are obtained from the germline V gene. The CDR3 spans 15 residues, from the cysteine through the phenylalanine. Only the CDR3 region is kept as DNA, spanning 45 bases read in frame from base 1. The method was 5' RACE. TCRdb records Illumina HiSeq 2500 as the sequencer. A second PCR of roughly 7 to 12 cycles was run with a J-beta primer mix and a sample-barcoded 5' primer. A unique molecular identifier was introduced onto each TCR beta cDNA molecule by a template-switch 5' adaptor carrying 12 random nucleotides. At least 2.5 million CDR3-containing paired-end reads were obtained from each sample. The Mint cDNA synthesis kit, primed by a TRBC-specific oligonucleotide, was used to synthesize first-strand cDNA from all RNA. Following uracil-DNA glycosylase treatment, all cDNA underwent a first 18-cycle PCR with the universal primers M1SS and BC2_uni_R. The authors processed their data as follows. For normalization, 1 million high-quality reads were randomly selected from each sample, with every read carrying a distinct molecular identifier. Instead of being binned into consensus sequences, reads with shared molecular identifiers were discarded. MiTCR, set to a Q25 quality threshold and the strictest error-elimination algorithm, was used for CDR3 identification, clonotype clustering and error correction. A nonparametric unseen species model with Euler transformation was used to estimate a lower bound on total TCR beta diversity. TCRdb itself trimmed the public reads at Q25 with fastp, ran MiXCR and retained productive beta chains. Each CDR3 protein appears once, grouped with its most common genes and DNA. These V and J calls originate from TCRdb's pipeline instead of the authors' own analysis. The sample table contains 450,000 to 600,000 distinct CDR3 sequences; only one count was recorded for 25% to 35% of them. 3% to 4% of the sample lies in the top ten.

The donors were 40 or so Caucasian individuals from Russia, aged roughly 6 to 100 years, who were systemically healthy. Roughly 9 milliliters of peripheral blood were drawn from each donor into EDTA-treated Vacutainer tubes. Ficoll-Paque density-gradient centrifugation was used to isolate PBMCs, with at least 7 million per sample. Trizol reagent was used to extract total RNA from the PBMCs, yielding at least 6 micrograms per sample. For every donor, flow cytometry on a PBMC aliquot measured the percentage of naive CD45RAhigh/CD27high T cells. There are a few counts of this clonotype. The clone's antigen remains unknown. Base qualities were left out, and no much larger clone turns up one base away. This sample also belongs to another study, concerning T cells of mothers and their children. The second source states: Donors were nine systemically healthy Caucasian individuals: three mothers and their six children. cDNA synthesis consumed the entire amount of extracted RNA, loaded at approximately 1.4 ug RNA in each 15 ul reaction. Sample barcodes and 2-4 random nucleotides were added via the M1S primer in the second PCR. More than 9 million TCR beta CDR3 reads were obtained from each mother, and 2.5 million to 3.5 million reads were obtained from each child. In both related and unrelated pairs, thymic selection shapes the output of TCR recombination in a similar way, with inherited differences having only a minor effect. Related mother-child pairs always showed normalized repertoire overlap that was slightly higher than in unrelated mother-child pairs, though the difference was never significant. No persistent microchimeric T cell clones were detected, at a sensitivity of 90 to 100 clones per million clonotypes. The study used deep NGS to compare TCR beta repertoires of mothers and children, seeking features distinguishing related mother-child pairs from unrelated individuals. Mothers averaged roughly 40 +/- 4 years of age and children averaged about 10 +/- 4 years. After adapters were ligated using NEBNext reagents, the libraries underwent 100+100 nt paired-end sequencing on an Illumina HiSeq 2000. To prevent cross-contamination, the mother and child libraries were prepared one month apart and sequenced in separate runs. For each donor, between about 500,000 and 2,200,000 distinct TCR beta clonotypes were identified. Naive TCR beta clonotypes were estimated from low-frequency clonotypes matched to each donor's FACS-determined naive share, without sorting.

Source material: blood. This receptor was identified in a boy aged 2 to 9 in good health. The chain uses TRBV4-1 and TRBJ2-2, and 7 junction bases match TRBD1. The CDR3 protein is CASSQRTGHTGELFF. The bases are TGCGCCAGCAGCCAGCGGACAGGCCACACCGGGGAGCTGTTTTTT.